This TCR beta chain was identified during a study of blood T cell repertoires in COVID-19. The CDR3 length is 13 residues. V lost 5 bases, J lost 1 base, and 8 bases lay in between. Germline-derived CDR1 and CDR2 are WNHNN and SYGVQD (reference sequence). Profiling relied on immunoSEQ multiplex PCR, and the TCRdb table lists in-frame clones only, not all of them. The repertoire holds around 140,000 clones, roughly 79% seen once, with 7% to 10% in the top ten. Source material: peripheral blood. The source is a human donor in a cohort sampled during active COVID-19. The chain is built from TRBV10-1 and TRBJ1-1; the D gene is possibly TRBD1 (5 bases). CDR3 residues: CASSKDRNTEAFF. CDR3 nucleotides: TGCGCCAGCAGTAAAGACAGGAACACTGAAGCTTTCTTT.